This is a list of T cell receptor beta chains from one sample in a study of blood T cell repertoires in COVID-19. The table came from immunoSEQ multiplex PCR; TCRdb's copy has only in-frame clones and leaves some out. The sample holds around 49,000 clones, 78% seen once. The sequencing input was PBMCs or T cells enriched from blood (not recorded which). These receptors were obtained from a woman in her 50s with acute COVID-19. The CDR3 runs from the conserved cysteine through the conserved F or W.

V	J	CDR3
TRBV7-9	TRBJ1-4	CASSLAGGPANEKLFF
TRBV9	TRBJ1-3	CASSSTGGSGNTIYF
TRBV7-8	TRBJ2-7	CASSLRTARYEQYF
TRBV29-1	TRBJ2-5	CSAFAGARETQYF
TRBV7-9	TRBJ2-3	CASSLWTSRSTDTQYF
TRBV10-1	TRBJ1-1	CASSRGNMNTEAFF
TRBV28	TRBJ2-3	CASSARTGLQDTQYF
TRBV18	TRBJ2-3	CASSSQDSGVYTDTQYF
TRBV5-1	TRBJ2-7	CASSAGQGTEQYF
TRBV3-1/TRBV3-2	TRBJ1-1	CASTPGWLNTEAFF
TRBV6-5	TRBJ1-1	CASSYEGPKSAEAFF
TRBV28	TRBJ2-3	CASSQRGGVDTQYF
TRBV11-3	TRBJ2-2	CASSQPRDTGELFF
TRBV5-1	TRBJ1-4	CASSFEGREKLFF
TRBV18	TRBJ2-3	CASSPSLAPGADTQYF
TRBV4-1	TRBJ2-2	CASRTGTGELFF
TRBV30	TRBJ2-2	CAWSVTGELFF
TRBV2	TRBJ2-2	CASTPPERGALGELFF
TRBV10-3	TRBJ2-1	CAISEGRGGASYNEQFF
TRBV25-1	TRBJ2-3	CASSETGSSTDTQYF
TRBV20-1	TRBJ1-2	CSASPETGGLGYTF
TRBV3-1/TRBV3-2	TRBJ1-2	CASSQENRGIGGYTF
TRBV20-1	TRBJ1-5	CSASQGQGSQPQHF
TRBV7-8	TRBJ1-5	CASSLVGADQPQHF
TRBV28	TRBJ1-2	CASSSPPGSSDGYTF
TRBV29-1	TRBJ1-2	CSVEGLASYGYTF
TRBV19	TRBJ2-2	CASSIERSGELFF
TRBV4-1	TRBJ1-4	CASSSGQGATNEKLFF
TRBV7-3	TRBJ2-1	CASSPLRDRGYNEQFF
TRBV28	TRBJ2-5	CASSPGTGVGVQETQYF
TRBV6-5	TRBJ2-4	CASSYYGGLGKNIQYF
TRBV11-2	TRBJ1-6	CASSANPGNSPLHF